This is a list of T cell receptor beta chains from one sample in a study of blood T cell repertoires in COVID-19. The repertoire was sequenced with immunoSEQ multiplex PCR; TCRdb's copy has only in-frame clones and lacks some. The sample consists of about 39,000 clones, around 83% of them appearing once. The sequenced sample was peripheral blood. These receptors all come from a man in his 60s with acute or convalescent COVID-19. CDR3s include the opening cysteine and the closing phenylalanine or tryptophan.

V gene: TRBV19
J gene: TRBJ1-1
CDR3 protein: CASSEQENTEAFF

V gene: TRBV28
J gene: TRBJ1-2
CDR3 protein: CASSLTPAGSYGYTF

V gene: TRBV19
J gene: TRBJ1-1
CDR3 protein: CASSIGLDYEAFF

V gene: TRBV12-2
J gene: TRBJ2-7
CDR3 protein: CASRTGAQGTSHYEQYF

V gene: TRBV4-1
J gene: TRBJ2-6
CDR3 protein: CASSQDQGLGANVLTF

V gene: TRBV4-1
J gene: TRBJ1-2
CDR3 protein: CASSPPTAHIGGYTF

V gene: TRBV6-2/TRBV6-3
J gene: TRBJ2-7
CDR3 protein: CASSQGGEQYF

V gene: TRBV5-8
J gene: TRBJ2-2
CDR3 protein: CASSLGRGPDGELFF

V gene: TRBV9
J gene: TRBJ2-2
CDR3 protein: CASSVGGYTGELFF

V gene: TRBV5-1
J gene: TRBJ2-2
CDR3 protein: CASSGLASNTGELFF

V gene: TRBV13
J gene: TRBJ2-7
CDR3 protein: CASSRGAGNEQYF

V gene: TRBV6-5
J gene: TRBJ2-7
CDR3 protein: CATYHSYEQYF

V gene: TRBV11-2
J gene: TRBJ2-5
CDR3 protein: CASSHGGGETQYF

V gene: TRBV19
J gene: TRBJ2-3
CDR3 protein: CASSTWDRPTDTQYF

V gene: TRBV18
J gene: TRBJ2-3
CDR3 protein: CASSPRTSGTVDTQYF

V gene: TRBV7-8
J gene: TRBJ2-7
CDR3 protein: CASSPLGGSSYEQYF

V gene: TRBV7-2
J gene: TRBJ2-1
CDR3 protein: CASSLTSGGALRSYNEQFF

V gene: TRBV2
J gene: TRBJ1-6
CDR3 protein: CASWGDRGNSPLHF

V gene: TRBV24-1
J gene: TRBJ1-5
CDR3 protein: CATSVRETGRNQPQHF

V gene: TRBV4-1
J gene: TRBJ2-1
CDR3 protein: CASSQVTSYNEQFF

V gene: TRBV3-1/TRBV3-2
J gene: TRBJ1-2
CDR3 protein: CASSHKGGAYGYTF

V gene: TRBV6-2/TRBV6-3
J gene: TRBJ2-7
CDR3 protein: CASSYSRDGGYEQYF

V gene: TRBV2
J gene: TRBJ2-6
CDR3 protein: CASSGQGAGANVLTF

V gene: TRBV4-2
J gene: TRBJ2-2
CDR3 protein: CASSQASGAGGELFF

V gene: TRBV20-1
J gene: TRBJ1-2
CDR3 protein: CSASDGGGYTF

V gene: TRBV5-6
J gene: TRBJ2-7
CDR3 protein: CASSWGVNEQYF

V gene: TRBV28
J gene: TRBJ2-1
CDR3 protein: CASSLGAGVTRIF

V gene: TRBV2
J gene: TRBJ2-5
CDR3 protein: CASSGGIQETQYF

V gene: TRBV21-1
J gene: TRBJ1-5
CDR3 protein: CASSKRHFNQPQHF